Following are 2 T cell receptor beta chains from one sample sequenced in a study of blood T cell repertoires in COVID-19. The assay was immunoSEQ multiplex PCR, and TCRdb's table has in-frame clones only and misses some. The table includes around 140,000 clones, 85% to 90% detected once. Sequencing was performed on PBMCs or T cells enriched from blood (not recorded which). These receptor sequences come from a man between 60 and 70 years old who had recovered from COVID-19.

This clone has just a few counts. The CDR3 sequence: CASSKAGIYEQYF. In DNA, the CDR3 is TGTGCCAGTAGTAAGGCGGGGATCTACGAGCAGTACTTC. The chain is built from TRBV19 and TRBJ2-7; D possibly corresponds to TRBD2 (6 bases). V lost 4 bases and J 3 bases, leaving 10 bases between the germline ends. CDR3 length equals 13 residues. Germline V gives CDR1 LNHDA, CDR2 SQIVND (reference sequence).

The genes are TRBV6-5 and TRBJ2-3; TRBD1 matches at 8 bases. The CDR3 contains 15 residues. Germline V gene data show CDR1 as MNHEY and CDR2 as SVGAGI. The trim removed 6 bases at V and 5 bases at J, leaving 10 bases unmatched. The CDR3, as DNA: TGTGCCAGCAGCTCCAGGGGGCTCGGATTAGATACGCAGTATTTT. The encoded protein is CASSSRGLGLDTQYF.